A single sample gave rise to the 12 T cell receptor beta chains below, sequenced in a study of T cells after yellow fever vaccination. TCRdb re-analysed the 5' RACE reads in MiXCR, keeping a single row per CDR3 protein. The table shows about 32,000 distinct CDR3 sequences, with roughly 10% occurring only once. Sequenced material: PBMCs, either bulk or a sorted T-cell subset (CD4+, CD8+, memory, or dextramer-sorted; not recorded which), taken around 15 days after the first yellow fever vaccination. The receptors come from a man in his late teens or twenties who received the YFV17D yellow fever vaccine.

The table lists this clonotype with many counts. The chain links TRBV5-1 to TRBJ2-1, with 7 bases aligning to TRBD2. Germline V gives CDR1 SGHRS, CDR2 YFSETQ. V shed 2 bases, J shed 8 bases, and the junction held 10 bases outside the gene matches. The CDR3 sequence is 15 residues long. In DNA form, the CDR3 reads TGCGCCAGCAGCTTAAGGTTGGGGGGGAAGGATGAGCAGTTCTTC. Translated: CASSLRLGGKDEQFF. Full variable domain (remainder filled in from reference TRBV5-1 and TRBJ2-1): KAGVTQTPRYLIKTRGQQVTLSCSPISGHRSVSWYQQTPGQGLQFLFEYFSETQRNKGNFPGRFSGRQFSNSRSEMNVSTLELGDSALYLCASSLRLGGKDEQFFGPGTRLTVL.

As regards this clonotype: This may come from a read error, since a much larger clone is one base off. The rearrangement joins TRBV28 to TRBJ2-7; D is ambiguous. This CDR3 spans 11 amino acids. The germline CDR1 and CDR2 sequences are MDHEN and SYDVKM. This CDR3 reads CASGPYYERYV. CDR3 DNA sequence: TGTGCCAGCGGACCCTACTACGAGCGGTACGTC.

This clonotype was recorded at least ten times. CDR3 protein: CASSFGGGAFEQFF. The CDR3 DNA sequence: TGTGCCAGCAGCTTCGGCGGGGGGGCATTTGAGCAGTTCTTC. J is TRBJ2-1 and V is TRBV7-3, with 9 bases matching TRBD2. V lost 3 bases to trimming and J lost 9 bases; unmatched junction nucleotides: 6. The CDR3 consists of 14 residues. The germline V gene encodes CDR1 SGHTA and CDR2 FQGTGA.

This clonotype is judged medium-sized (0.01 to 0.1%). V usage is TRBV4-3 and J usage is TRBJ1-2; no definite D call. Germline CDR1 and CDR2: LGHNA and YSLEER. The CDR3 is 12 residues long. Trimming pared 3 bases from V and 6 bases from J, leaving 8 bases between. In DNA form, the CDR3 reads TGCGCCAGCAGCCAGTCGGGTGATGGCTACACCTTC. Amino acids: CASSQSGDGYTF.

In its sample, this clonotype was seen many times. The chain uses TRBV7-3 and TRBJ2-5; 7 positions match TRBD2. CDR1 is SGHTA, CDR2 FQGTGA, per germline. Trimming removed 5 bases from V and 5 bases from J; junction bases left unmatched: 5. The CDR3 has 13 residues. CDR3 protein: CASSRLARETQYF. The CDR3 DNA follows: TGTGCCAGCAGCCGACTAGCACGGGAGACCCAGTACTTC. The whole variable domain, filled in from reference TRBV7-3 and TRBJ2-5, reads GAGVSQTPSNKVTEKGKYVELRCDPISGHTALYWYRQSLGQGPEFLIYFQGTGAADDSGLPNDRFFAVRPEGSVSTLKIQRTERGDSAVYLCASSRLARETQYFGPGTRLLVL.

Ten or more counts support this clonotype. The CDR3 here is CASSYRVWSNQPQHF. CDR3 nucleotide sequence: TGCGCCAGCAGTTACAGGGTGTGGAGCAATCAGCCCCAGCATTTT. The chain employs TRBV4-1 and TRBJ1-5; tentative D call: TRBD1 (6 bases). Germline CDR1 is MGHRA and CDR2 is YSYEKL. The CDR3 contains 15 residues. Deletions cut 6 bases from V and 1 base from J, with 13 bases between.

This clonotype was counted once. A much larger clonotype is one base distant, so this may be a read error. This rearrangement joins TRBV27 to TRBJ2-3; unclear D gene. CDR3 length equals 18 residues. V lost 4 bases and J 4 bases, leaving 24 bases between the germline ends. Per germline, CDR1 MNHEY and CDR2 SMNVEV (reference sequence). CDR3 in amino acids: CASSSYAWRSGVSDTQYF. The CDR3 DNA sequence: TGTGCCAGCAGTTCGTACGCCTGGCGATCGGGCGTCTCAGATACGCAGTATTTT.

This clonotype was recorded at least ten times. The gene calls are TRBV20-1 and TRBJ2-1, with 7 bases lining up with TRBD2. Looked up from germline, CDR1 is DFQATT and CDR2 is SNEGSKA (reference sequence). The J segment lost 4 bases and the V segment lost 0 bases, leaving 6 bases of the junction unmatched. The CDR3 runs to 15 residues. CDR3 nucleotide sequence: TGCAGTGCTAGAGATTCTAGCGGAGCATACAATGAGCAGTTCTTC. This codes for CSARDSSGAYNEQFF.

The table lists this clonotype with many counts. The V and J genes are TRBV5-1 and TRBJ1-3; possible D gene TRBD1, 5 bases. The V gene's germline CDR1 is SGHRS and CDR2 YFSETQ. V was pared by 1 base and J by 2 bases, with 7 bases between. CDR3 length: 14 residues. The CDR3 reads CASSLLGAGNTIYF. The CDR3 region has the DNA TGCGCCAGCAGCTTGCTGGGGGCTGGAAACACCATATATTTT.

The sample holds a few counts of this clonotype. The V and J genes are TRBV7-8 and TRBJ2-5; D is ambiguous. Trimming stripped 4 bases from V and 9 bases from J, with 15 bases between. The CDR3 extends over 13 amino acids. CDR1 SGHVS and CDR2 FQNEAQ come from the germline V gene. The CDR3 here is CASSSASLNAQYF. DNA for the CDR3: TGTGCCAGCAGCTCAGCCTCCCTGAATGCCCAGTACTTC.

In this sample, this clonotype turned up many times. This chain uses TRBV20-1 with TRBJ1-1; perhaps TRBD1 as D (6 bases). Per germline, CDR1 DFQATT and CDR2 SNEGSKA (reference sequence). Trimming took 2 bases from V and 4 from J, leaving 14 bases between them. CDR3 size: 14 residues. In nucleotides, the CDR3 is TGCAGTGCTAGACCTTCTGGAGGGGGCACTGAAGCTTTCTTT. This encodes CSARPSGGGTEAFF.

This clonotype was seen repeatedly, ten times or more. V gene TRBV10-3 combines with J gene TRBJ2-5; D possibly corresponds to TRBD1 (7 bases). V was cut by 10 bases and J by 7 bases, with 13 bases left in between. Germline CDR1 ENHRY, CDR2 SYGVKD. The CDR3 is made up of 11 amino acids. The CDR3 coding sequence is TGTGCCAGTGAGCAGGGGGGGACCCAGTACTTC. Protein sequence: CASEQGGTQYF.